This T cell receptor beta chain appears in the sequencing data of a study of T cell responses to AZD1222 COVID-19 vaccine. A word on this clone: Its specificity is not known.

General study findings and limits: Possibly, clonal diversity was underestimated; donors were largely white British and included more females. Only five to seven individuals given AZD1222 were seropositive at baseline.

The CDR3 is 16 amino acids. CDR1 SGHRS and CDR2 YFSETQ come from the germline V gene. V lost 1 base, J lost 8 bases, and 19 bases lay in between. Repertoires were generated with immunoSEQ multiplex PCR, while TCRdb's copy carries only in-frame clones and drops some. Recorded for this sample: around 140,000 clones. The chain employs TRBV5-1 and TRBJ2-1; TRBD2 might be the D (6 bases). The sequence was obtained from an adult in good health. Source material: peripheral blood. The CDR3 coding sequence is TGCGCCAGCAGCTTGAGATCGGGGGTCCTTTTAGATGAGCAGTTCTTC. Translation: CASSLRSGVLLDEQFF.